These 30 T cell receptor beta chains were sequenced from one sample in a study of shared clonotypes between healthy human individuals. The repertoire was sequenced with immunoSEQ multiplex PCR; TCRdb's copy has only in-frame clones and lacks some. The sample lists approximately 940,000 clones, 60% to 85% occurring once. Material for sequencing was memory CD4+ T cells sorted from blood. The subset here: CD45RA-negative fraction. The source is a man aged 18 to 29 in good health.

Only one count was recorded for this clone. The chain links TRBV28 to TRBJ1-6, with 7 bases identical to TRBD1. CDR3 length: 16 residues. Germline V CDR1 and CDR2: MDHEN, SYDVKM. Trimming cost V 5 bases and J 7 bases; bases outside gene matches: 11. CDR3 DNA: TGTGCCAGCAGTCCAGGCACGGGACAGCGGAATTCACCCCTCCACTTT. Its protein is CASSPGTGQRNSPLHF.

V is TRBV5-1 and J is TRBJ1-4; D remains ambiguous. The CDR3 contains 14 residues. Germline-derived CDR1 and CDR2 are SGHRS and YFSETQ. V was trimmed by 0 bases and J by 12 bases, leaving 15 bases between them. The CDR3: CASSLDPSTGELFF. The CDR3 DNA reads TGCGCCAGCAGCTTGGATCCGTCTACGGGAGAACTGTTTTTT.

Comment on this clone: The sample holds other DNA sequences that translate to the same CDR3. V usage is TRBV30 and J usage is TRBJ1-1, with a tentative D call TRBD1 (6 bases). The CDR3 is 13 residues long. The V gene lost 4 bases and the J gene lost 0 bases, with 9 bases spanning the gap. Germline-derived CDR1 and CDR2 are GTSNPN and SVGIG (reference sequence). The CDR3: CAWTTGMNTEAFF. The CDR3 DNA sequence: TGTGCCTGGACAACAGGGATGAACACTGAAGCTTTCTTT.

In the case of this clone: Distinct nucleotide sequences in the sample also encode this CDR3. The chain has TRBV10-1 and TRBJ2-5, with unresolved D. Germline-derived CDR1 and CDR2 are WNHNN and SYGVQD (reference sequence). V was clipped by 3 bases and J by 5 bases, with 7 bases between them. CDR3 length: 12 residues. The CDR3 region is CASSDEGETQYF. The CDR3 coding sequence is TGCGCCAGCAGTGATGAAGGGGAGACCCAGTACTTC.

This rearrangement joins TRBV5-1 to TRBJ2-3; TRBD2 aligns across 8 bases. The germline gives CDR1 SGHRS, CDR2 YFSETQ. This CDR3 comprises 16 residues. V lost 2 bases to trimming and J lost 0 bases; unmatched junction nucleotides: 5. Here the CDR3 DNA reads TGCGCCAGCAGCTTCAGGCCTAGCGGGAGCACAGATACGCAGTATTTT. This codes for CASSFRPSGSTDTQYF.

The V call is TRBV19, the J call TRBJ2-1; 12 bases map to TRBD1. This CDR3 contains 17 residues. Per the germline V gene, CDR1 is LNHDA and CDR2 is SQIVND (reference sequence). J gave up 6 bases and V 7 bases, and 13 bases lay outside the gene matches. Written as DNA, the CDR3 is TGTGCCAGTAAGGCCGGGACAGGGGGCGCCTATGTCAATGAGCAGTTCTTC. It codes for CASKAGTGGAYVNEQFF. Complete variable domain (other parts from reference TRBV19 and TRBJ2-1): DGGITQSPKYLFRKEGQNVTLSCEQNLNHDAMYWYRQDPGQGLRLIYYSQIVNDFQKGDIAEGYSVSREKKESFPLTVTSAQKNPTAFYLCASKAGTGGAYVNEQFFGPGTRLTVL.

J is TRBJ1-3 and V is TRBV7-9; D uncertain. CDR3 size: 16 residues. V was cut by 0 bases and J by 3 bases, with 12 bases left in between. Per germline, CDR1 SEHNR and CDR2 FQNEAQ (reference sequence). Here the CDR3 DNA reads TGTGCCAGCAGCTTAGCGATGGGGTGGGATGGAAACACCATATATTTT. Its translation: CASSLAMGWDGNTIYF. Complete variable domain (other parts from reference TRBV7-9 and TRBJ1-3): DTGVSQNPRHKITKRGQNVTFRCDPISEHNRLYWYRQTLGQGPEFLTYFQNEAQLEKSRLLSDRFSAERPKGSFSTLEIQRTEQGDSAMYLCASSLAMGWDGNTIYFGEGSWLTVV.

With regard to this clone: The identical CDR3 is also encoded by other nucleotide sequences in the sample. The CDR3 DNA reads as TGTGCCTGGAGTGTAACAACCTACGAGCAGTACTTC. Protein: CAWSVTTYEQYF. This sequence joins TRBV30 and TRBJ2-7; D remains ambiguous. Germline V gene data show CDR1 as GTSNPN and CDR2 as SVGIG (reference sequence). The CDR3 is made up of 12 amino acids. V gave up 0 bases and J gave up 2 bases, with 5 bases separating them.

This clone was seen a handful of times. The chain links TRBV5-8 to TRBJ1-1; D not resolved. Germline CDR1 is SGHTS and CDR2 is YDEGEE. V was clipped by 1 base and J by 1 base, with 8 bases between them. The CDR3 consists of 14 residues. Written as DNA, the CDR3 is TGTGCCAGCAGCTTGTCCCAAGCGAACACTGAAGCTTTCTTT. Its protein is CASSLSQANTEAFF. The variable domain in full, completed from reference TRBV5-8 and TRBJ1-1, reads EAGVTQSPTHLIKTRGQQATLRCSPISGHTSVYWYQQALGLGLQFLLWYDEGEERNRGNFPPRFSGRQFPNYSSELNVNALELEDSALYLCASSLSQANTEAFFGQGTRLTVV.

The J gene is TRBJ1-6, the V gene TRBV10-1; D is undetermined. Between the trimmed V and J ends, which lost 8 bases and 7 bases, there was a span of 15 bases. In germline, CDR1 is WNHNN, CDR2 SYGVQD (reference sequence). The CDR3 spans 14 residues. The CDR3 region has the DNA TGCGCCAGCTCGCGGGAGACCAGGAATTCACCCCTCCACTTT. It codes for CASSRETRNSPLHF.

J is TRBJ2-3 and V is TRBV29-1; no clear D. CDR1 SQVTM and CDR2 ANQGSEA come from the germline V gene. The CDR3 has 12 residues. V was shortened by 3 bases and J by 0 bases, with 4 bases between the two germline ends. DNA for the CDR3: TGCAGCGTTGAGGTTAGCACAGATACGCAGTATTTT. As protein: CSVEVSTDTQYF.

This clone was recorded a few times. This sequence joins TRBV2 and TRBJ2-3, with no clear D. In germline, CDR1 is SNHLY, CDR2 FYNNEI. V gave up 1 base and J gave up 6 bases, with 14 bases separating them. The CDR3 length is 15 residues. CDR3 loop: CASSEVNTLRDTQYF. CDR3 DNA: TGTGCCAGCAGTGAAGTGAACACGCTGAGGGATACGCAGTATTTT.

This chain uses TRBV7-2 with TRBJ2-7; D perhaps matches TRBD1 (5 bases). CDR1 is SGHTA, CDR2 FQGNSA, per germline. The CDR3 loop spans 17 amino acids. The V end was cut by 5 bases, the J end by 3 bases, with 23 bases between. The CDR3 here is CASSQPPGSPGFYEQYF. CDR3 in DNA: TGTGCCAGCAGCCAACCCCCAGGTTCCCCAGGGTTCTACGAGCAGTACTTC.

The chain combines TRBV7-8 with TRBJ2-5, with 11 bases fitting TRBD2. Germline loops: CDR1 SGHVS, CDR2 FQNEAQ. The V and J ends lost 7 bases and 2 bases, in that order; junction bases with no gene match: 6. The CDR3 extends over 15 amino acids. DNA of the CDR3: TGTGCCAGCAAAGATTGGACTAGCGGGCAAGAGACCCAGTACTTC. Its protein is CASKDWTSGQETQYF.

This sequence joins TRBV9 and TRBJ1-6; 7 positions agree with TRBD1. CDR1 SGDLS and CDR2 YYNGEE come from the germline V gene. This CDR3 spans 15 amino acids. The trim removed 0 bases at V and 7 bases at J, leaving 4 bases unmatched. CDR3 nucleotides: TGTGCCAGCAGCGTAGACGGACAGGTCAATTCACCCCTCCACTTT. It yields the protein CASSVDGQVNSPLHF.

The V gene is TRBV5-4, the J gene TRBJ1-3; possibly TRBD1 for D (6 bases). The germline gives CDR1 SGHNT, CDR2 YYREEE (reference sequence). Deletions cut 2 bases from V and 2 bases from J, with 11 bases between. This CDR3 contains 15 residues. The CDR3 DNA reads TGTGCCAGCAGCTTTATGAGGGGGGCTGGAAACACCATATATTTT. Translating gives CASSFMRGAGNTIYF.

The gene calls are TRBV4-3 and TRBJ2-3; TRBD1 matches 9 bases. Germline-derived CDR1 and CDR2 are LGHNA and YSLEER. The J segment lost 8 bases and the V segment lost 0 bases, leaving 9 bases of the junction unmatched. This CDR3 spans 16 amino acids. The CDR3 nucleotides are TGCGCCAGCAGCCAAGATAGTCCGGGACAGGGAGGTACGCAGTATTTT. It specifies CASSQDSPGQGGTQYF.

The genes are TRBV30 and TRBJ2-2; no firm D call. Germline V gives CDR1 GTSNPN, CDR2 SVGIG (reference sequence). Trimming took off 2 bases at V and 9 bases at J, with 7 bases between the two ends. The CDR3 contains 11 residues. The CDR3 region is CAWSPNRELFF. CDR3 in DNA: TGTGCCTGGAGTCCGAACAGGGAGCTGTTTTTT.

The chain has TRBV4-1 and TRBJ2-1; 14 bases align to TRBD2. The CDR3 runs 16 residues. Germline V gene lookup returns CDR1 MGHRA and CDR2 YSYEKL. V shed 0 bases, J shed 13 bases, and the junction held 8 bases outside the gene matches. DNA of the CDR3: TGCGCCAGCAGCCAAGAGGGGACTAGCGGGAGAAGGGGTCAGTTCTTC. As protein: CASSQEGTSGRRGQFF.

The chain has TRBV7-2 and TRBJ2-1, with 9 bases lining up with TRBD1. CDR3 length: 15 amino acids. With V trimmed by 1 base and J by 11 bases, 9 bases remained unmatched. CDR1 SGHTA and CDR2 FQGNSA come from the germline V gene. This chain's CDR3 is CASSLGGTGGEQQFF. In DNA, the CDR3 is TGTGCCAGCAGCTTAGGGGGCACAGGGGGCGAACAGCAGTTCTTC.

CDR3 protein: CASSYGGRRTEAFF. The CDR3, as DNA: TGTGCCAGCAGTTACGGGGGGCGGAGGACTGAAGCTTTCTTT. The rearrangement links TRBV6-6 to TRBJ1-1; D might be TRBD1 (6 bases). From germline, CDR1 is MNHNY and CDR2 SVGAGI (reference sequence). V shed 2 bases and J shed 5 bases, with 12 bases lying between them. The CDR3 runs to 14 residues.

V gene TRBV7-9 combines with J gene TRBJ1-4, with 10 bases aligning to TRBD1. The CDR3 has 14 residues. CDR1 and CDR2 from the germline V gene are SEHNR and FQNEAQ (reference sequence). The J segment lost 4 bases and the V segment lost 7 bases, leaving 3 bases of the junction unmatched. The CDR3 protein is CASTRTGGNEKLFF. The CDR3, as DNA: TGTGCCAGCACCAGGACAGGGGGTAATGAAAAACTGTTTTTT.

The rearrangement links TRBV7-2 to TRBJ1-1, with D perhaps matching TRBD1 (5 bases). The CDR3 consists of 14 residues. Germline values: CDR1 SGHTA, CDR2 FQGNSA. The V gene lost 3 bases and the J gene lost 2 bases, with 10 bases spanning the gap. In nucleotides, the CDR3 is TGTGCCAGCAGCTTTTCGGGGACTAACACTGAAGCTTTCTTT. This gives the protein CASSFSGTNTEAFF.

V is TRBV5-4 and J is TRBJ2-7; TRBD2 is a possible D gene (6 bases). V was shortened by 0 bases and J by 2 bases, with 15 bases between the two germline ends. Germline V gene sequence: CDR1 SGHNT, CDR2 YYREEE (reference sequence). The CDR3 is 16 amino acids. This CDR3 reads CASSLAFPGGAYEQYF. In DNA form, the CDR3 reads TGTGCCAGCAGCTTGGCCTTTCCTGGCGGGGCCTACGAGCAGTACTTC.

The genes are TRBV5-1 and TRBJ2-2; D gene ambiguous. Germline V lookup: CDR1 SGHRS, CDR2 YFSETQ. CDR3 length: 13 residues. V lost 9 bases to trimming and J lost 3 bases, with 12 bases between them. CDR3: CATSRGDTGELFF. The CDR3 bases are TGCGCCACCTCAAGAGGAGACACCGGGGAGCTGTTTTTT.

This chain connects TRBV5-6 to TRBJ2-1; TRBD1 matches 9 bases. Per germline, CDR1 SGHDT and CDR2 YYEEEE. CDR3 size: 16 residues. V lost 5 bases, J lost 1 base, and 7 bases stayed unmatched. CDR3 DNA: TGTGCCAGCAGTTGGGGGACAGGGATTTCCTACAATGAGCAGTTCTTC. Protein sequence: CASSWGTGISYNEQFF. The full variable domain, in which reference TRBV5-6 and TRBJ2-1 provide the parts outside the CDR3, is DAGVTQSPTHLIKTRGQQVTLRCSPKSGHDTVSWYQQALGQGPQFIFQYYEEEERQRGNFPDRFSGHQFPNYSSELNVNALLLGDSALYLCASSWGTGISYNEQFFGPGTRLTVL.

The chain is built from TRBV5-5 and TRBJ2-7; D remains unclear. The CDR3 is 13 amino acids. V lost 2 bases and J 3 bases, leaving 9 bases between the germline ends. The germline V gene encodes CDR1 SGHKS and CDR2 YYEKEE (reference sequence). As DNA, the CDR3 is TGTGCCAGCAGCTTTGACGGGTACTACGAGCAGTACTTC. Translation gives CASSFDGYYEQYF.

Turning to this clone: The sample contains more than one DNA sequence encoding this CDR3. This chain joins TRBV2 and TRBJ2-3, with 11 positions matching TRBD2. Germline loops: CDR1 SNHLY, CDR2 FYNNEI. This CDR3 comprises 14 residues. Trimming at V came to 6 bases and at J to 1 base, leaving 0 bases not matched to a gene. CDR3 amino acids: CASRTSGGTDTQYF. The CDR3 bases are TGTGCCAGCAGGACTAGCGGGGGCACAGATACGCAGTATTTT.

This clone came up many times. V gene TRBV19 combines with J gene TRBJ1-6; no firm D call. In germline, CDR1 is LNHDA, CDR2 SQIVND (reference sequence). V lost 7 bases and J lost 9, with 13 bases in between. The CDR3 runs 13 residues. The CDR3 reads CASKDHETSPLHF. In DNA form, the CDR3 reads TGTGCCAGTAAAGACCATGAGACTTCACCCCTCCACTTT.

The CDR3 DNA reads as TGTGCCAGACTTAGGGCTGGTTTGATTGGATGGAGTGGTCCCGGGGAGCTGTTTTTT. It translates to CARLRAGLIGWSGPGELFF. The chain couples TRBV6-4 to TRBJ2-2; no clear D gene. The V end was cut by 9 bases, the J end by 6 bases, with 32 bases between. Germline V gene sequence: CDR1 MRHNA, CDR2 SNTAGT. There are 19 residues in the CDR3.